This T cell receptor (beta chain) was identified during a study of T cells expressing NK-cell markers. Turning to the study itself: Most of the eight sequenced donors tested HCMV-seropositive; one tested seronegative.

Germline CDR1 and CDR2: SGHTA and FQGNSA. The CDR3 runs 12 residues. Libraries used 5'RACE template switching adding universal primer site and UMIs. TCRdb reanalyzed the 5' RACE reads and collapses them to one entry per CDR3 protein, without DNA. This table lists 500,000 to 700,000 distinct CDR3 sequences. The sequence was obtained from a man aged 18 to 29 in good health. The sequenced sample was blood T cells: a sorted CD56 or NKG2C T cell subset, CD4+ or CD8+ T cells, or bulk PBMC T cells (not recorded which). The rearrangement links TRBV7-2 to TRBJ2-1. CDR3 loop: CASSLGQARRFF.